This T cell receptor beta chain was profiled in a study of CD4+ T cells in melanoma. Deletions cut 3 bases from V and 5 bases from J, with 20 bases between. The CDR3 totals 16 residues. CDR1 and CDR2 from the germline V gene are SGHNT and YYREEE (reference sequence). Concerning this clone itself: Its antigen is undetermined.

Study-wide results and limits: In melanoma, neoantigen-specific CD4+ T cells reportedly differed in differentiation state. CD8+ T cell, macrophage and B cell function reportedly correlated with neoantigen-specific CD4+ T cells.

Libraries were prepared by immunoSEQ multiplex PCR; TCRdb keeps only in-frame clonotypes and omits some of them. This sample has about 20,000 clones, with around 78% found just once. The source of this sequence is a human donor with melanoma. The chain couples TRBV5-4 to TRBJ2-5; tentatively, D is TRBD2 (5 bases). The CDR3 region has the DNA TGTGCCAGCAGCTCTGAACCGGACTTCCTTGGGGAGACCCAGTACTTC. Encoded protein: CASSSEPDFLGETQYF.